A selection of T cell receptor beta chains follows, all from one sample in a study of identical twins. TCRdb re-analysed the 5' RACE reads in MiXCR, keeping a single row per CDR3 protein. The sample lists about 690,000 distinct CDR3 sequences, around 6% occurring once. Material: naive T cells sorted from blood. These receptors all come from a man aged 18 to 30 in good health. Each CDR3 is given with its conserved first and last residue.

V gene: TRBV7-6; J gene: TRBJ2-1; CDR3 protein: CASSLGVAEQFF
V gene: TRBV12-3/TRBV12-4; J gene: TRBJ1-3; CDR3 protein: CASAIGAFSGNTIYF
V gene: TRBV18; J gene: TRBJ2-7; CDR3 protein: CASSPGTAEEQYF
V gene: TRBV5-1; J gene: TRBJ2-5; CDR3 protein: CASSSGLAGPQETQYF
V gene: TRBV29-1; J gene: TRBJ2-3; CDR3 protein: CSVEPGGGINPDTQYF
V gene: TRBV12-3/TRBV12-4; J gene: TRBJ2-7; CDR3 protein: CASSLRLSGDEYEQYF
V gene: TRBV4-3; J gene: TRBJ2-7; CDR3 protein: CASSQGGPGQGAYEQYF
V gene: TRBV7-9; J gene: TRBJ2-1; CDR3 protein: CASSLGSSGRKAGEQFF
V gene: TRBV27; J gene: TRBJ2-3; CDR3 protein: CASSAGGNTGTQYF
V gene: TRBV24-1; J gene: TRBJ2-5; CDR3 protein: CATSDPGVQETQYF
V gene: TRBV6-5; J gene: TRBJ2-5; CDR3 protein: CASSLGGTSLETQYF
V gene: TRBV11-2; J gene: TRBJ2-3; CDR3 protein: CASSLMPSSSTDTQYF
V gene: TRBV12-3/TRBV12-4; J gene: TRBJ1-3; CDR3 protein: CASSLVPAPSGNTIYF
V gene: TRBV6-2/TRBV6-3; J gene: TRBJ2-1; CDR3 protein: CASSRGGLAGGPEEQFF
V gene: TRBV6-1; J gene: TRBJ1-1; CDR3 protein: CASRLGRLNTEAFF
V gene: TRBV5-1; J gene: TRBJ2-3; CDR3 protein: CASSLVGEAYTDTQYF
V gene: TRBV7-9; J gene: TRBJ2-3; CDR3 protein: CASIKTGGRATDTQYF
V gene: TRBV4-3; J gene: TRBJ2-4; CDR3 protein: CASSQILGDSRNIQYF
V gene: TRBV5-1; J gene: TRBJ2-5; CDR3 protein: CASRTGGMETQYF
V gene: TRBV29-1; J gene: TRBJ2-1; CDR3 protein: CSVARLASYNEQFF
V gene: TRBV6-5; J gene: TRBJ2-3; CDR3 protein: CASSYSTSGRGTDTQYF
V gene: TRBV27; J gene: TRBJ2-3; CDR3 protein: CASSLSAAVRITDTQYF
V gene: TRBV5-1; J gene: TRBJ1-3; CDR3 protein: CASSSIPGPGNTIYF
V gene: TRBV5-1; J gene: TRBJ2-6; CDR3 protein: CASSDGGVWVAGANVLTF
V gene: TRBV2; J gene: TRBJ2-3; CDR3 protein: CASSDPSAEDTQYF
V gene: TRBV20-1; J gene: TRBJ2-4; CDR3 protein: CSARIGTGGLAADVKNIQYF
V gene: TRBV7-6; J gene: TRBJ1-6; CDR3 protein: CASSKQGANNSPLHF
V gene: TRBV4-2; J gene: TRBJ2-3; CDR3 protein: CASSQVVAGGADTQYF
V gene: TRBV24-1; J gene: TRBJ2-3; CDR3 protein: CATSERDRDRGTDTQYF
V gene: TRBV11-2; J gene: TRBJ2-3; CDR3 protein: CAAGGRASHTDTQYF
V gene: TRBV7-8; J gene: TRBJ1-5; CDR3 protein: CASSSPDRENQPQHF
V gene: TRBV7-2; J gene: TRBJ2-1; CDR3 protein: CASSPGLAGVENEQFF
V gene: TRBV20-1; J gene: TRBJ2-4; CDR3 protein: CSARDLGQGENIQYF
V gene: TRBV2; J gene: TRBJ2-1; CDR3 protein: CASSEPSGSSYNEQFF
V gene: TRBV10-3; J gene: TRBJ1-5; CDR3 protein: CAISRGQGLNQPQHF
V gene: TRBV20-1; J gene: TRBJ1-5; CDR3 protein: CSASATGSGPGQPQHF
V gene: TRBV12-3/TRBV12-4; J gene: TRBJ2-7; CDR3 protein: CASSSGQGSYEQYF
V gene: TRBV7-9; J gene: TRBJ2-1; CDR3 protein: CASSQYVTPEQFF
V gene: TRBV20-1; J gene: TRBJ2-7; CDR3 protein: CSATGTGAREQYF
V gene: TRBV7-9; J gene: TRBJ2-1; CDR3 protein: CASSLILAAYNEQFF